The T cell receptor beta chain described here comes from a study of blood T cell repertoires in COVID-19. Study-wide context: The study drew acute and convalescent COVID-19 samples from the United States, Italy and Spain. T cells, B-cell-depleted T cells, or PBMCs provided the cDNA or gDNA that served as material.

The trim removed 7 bases at V and 6 bases at J, leaving 21 bases unmatched. Germline V CDR1 and CDR2: MNHEY, SMNVEV (reference sequence). The CDR3 extends over 19 amino acids. Original methodology: Estimated nucleated cell counts came from reference gene primer amplification. The protocol was immunoSEQ multiplex PCR, while the TCRdb copy is restricted to in-frame clones and leaves out a portion. The DNA was the basis for D and trimming; V, J and clone size are from that table. The table lists some 200,000 clones, about three quarters of them singletons. Sample: peripheral blood. The rearrangement uses TRBV27 and TRBJ2-7, with 13 bases aligning to TRBD2. This clonotype was obtained from a woman in her fifties or sixties with active or convalescent COVID-19. Written as DNA, the CDR3 is TGTGCCAGCAATCCCACTCCGGGACAGCGGACTAGCGGGAGAGCCGAGCAGTACTTC. Protein: CASNPTPGQRTSGRAEQYF.